The clone carrying this T cell receptor beta chain was detected many times. The sample comes from a study of molecular identifiers for immune sequencing clone quantification. V was clipped by 0 bases and J by 2 bases, with 13 bases between them. The germline gives CDR1 LGHNA, CDR2 YSLEER. The CDR3 loop spans 17 amino acids. MiXCR, run by TCRdb on the PCR reads, gives a single entry per CDR3 protein. The sample consists of roughly 320,000 distinct CDR3 sequences, roughly a quarter of them appearing once. The chain is built from TRBV4-3 and TRBJ2-2; perhaps TRBD2 as D (6 bases). This clonotype was obtained from a human donor in good health. Some libraries in this study had Jurkat cell RNA spiked in. What was sequenced was naive CD8+ T cells from blood, with Jurkat cell RNA spiked in. Subset given: FACS-sorted CD8+CD4-CCR7+CD45RA+ naive T cells. CDR3 DNA sequence: TGCGCCAGCAGCCAAGATGGGGGGTCTAGAAACACCGGGGAGCTGTTTTTT. As protein: CASSQDGGSRNTGELFF.